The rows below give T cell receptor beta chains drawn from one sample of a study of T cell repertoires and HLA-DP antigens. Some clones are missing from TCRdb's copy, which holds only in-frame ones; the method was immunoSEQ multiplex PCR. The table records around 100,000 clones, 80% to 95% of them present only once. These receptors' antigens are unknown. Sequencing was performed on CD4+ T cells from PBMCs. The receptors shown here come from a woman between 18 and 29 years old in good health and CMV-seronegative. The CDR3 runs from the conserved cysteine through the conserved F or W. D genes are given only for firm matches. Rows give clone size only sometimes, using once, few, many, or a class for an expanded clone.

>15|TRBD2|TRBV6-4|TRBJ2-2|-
CASSEGTRATGELFF
TGTGCCAGCAGTGAGGGGACTAGAGCGACCGGGGAGCTGTTTTTT
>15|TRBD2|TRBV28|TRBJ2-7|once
CASSPEGSGVPEQYF
TGTGCCAGCAGCCCCGAAGGGAGCGGGGTTCCCGAGCAGTACTTC
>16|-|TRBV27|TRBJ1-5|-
CASSLRARVDNQPQHF
TGTGCCAGCAGTTTACGGGCCAGGGTTGACAATCAGCCCCAGCATTTT
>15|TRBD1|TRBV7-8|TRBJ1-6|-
CASSLGDRGRSPLHF
TGTGCCAGCAGCTTAGGGGACAGGGGTCGTTCACCCCTCCACTTT
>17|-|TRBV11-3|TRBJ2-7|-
CASSLDPPRTPTYEQYF
TGTGCCAGCAGCTTAGATCCACCGAGGACTCCGACCTACGAGCAGTACTTC
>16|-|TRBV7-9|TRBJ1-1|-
CASSRALTGYNSEAFF
TGTGCCAGCAGCCGCGCCCTAACAGGGTATAATTCAGAAGCTTTCTTT
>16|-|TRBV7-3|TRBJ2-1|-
CASSLYVERSYNEQFF
TGTGCCAGCAGCTTATATGTAGAAAGGTCCTACAATGAGCAGTTCTTC
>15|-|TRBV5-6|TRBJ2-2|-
CASSRRAGSTGELFF
TGTGCCAGCAGCCGGAGGGCAGGGTCAACCGGGGAGCTGTTTTTT
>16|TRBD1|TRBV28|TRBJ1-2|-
CASQVLPGQGSAGYTF
TGTGCCAGCCAGGTCCTCCCGGGACAGGGGTCTGCTGGCTACACCTTC
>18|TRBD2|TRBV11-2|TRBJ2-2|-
CASSFFATAGWSTGELFF
TGTGCCAGCAGCTTCTTTGCGACAGCGGGGTGGAGCACCGGGGAGCTGTTTTTT
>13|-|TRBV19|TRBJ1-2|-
CASKDAPRRGYTF
TGTGCCAGTAAGGACGCACCTCGTCGGGGCTACACCTTC
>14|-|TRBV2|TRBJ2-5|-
CASSEQAPRETQYF
TGTGCCAGCAGTGAACAGGCCCCCAGAGAGACCCAGTACTTC
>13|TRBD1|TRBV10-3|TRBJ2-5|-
CAIRTGQGKAQYF
TGTGCCATCAGGACAGGACAGGGTAAGGCCCAGTACTTC
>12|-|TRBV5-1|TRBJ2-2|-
CASSLNHGELFF
TGCGCCAGCAGCTTGAATCACGGGGAGCTGTTTTTT
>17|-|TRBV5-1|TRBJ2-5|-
CASSFIGAETRGETQYF
TGCGCCAGCAGCTTTATAGGGGCAGAGACCAGGGGAGAGACCCAGTACTTC
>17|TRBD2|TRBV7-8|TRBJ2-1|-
CASTNGFKSGGLNEQFF
TGTGCCAGCACCAACGGATTTAAAAGCGGGGGGTTGAATGAGCAGTTCTTC
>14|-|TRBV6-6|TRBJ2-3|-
CASSYSFSDDTQYF
TGTGCCAGCAGTTACTCGTTCAGCGACGATACGCAGTATTTT
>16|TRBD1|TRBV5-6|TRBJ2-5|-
CASSLGIQGAGETQYF
TGTGCCAGCAGCTTGGGGATACAGGGGGCCGGGGAGACCCAGTACTTC
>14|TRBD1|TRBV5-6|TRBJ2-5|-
CASRETGFQETQYF
TGTGCCAGCAGGGAGACAGGGTTCCAAGAGACCCAGTACTTC
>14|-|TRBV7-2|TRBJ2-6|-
CAIAGSSGANVLTF
TGTGCCATCGCAGGGAGCTCTGGGGCCAACGTCCTGACTTTC
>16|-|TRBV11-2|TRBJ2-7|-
CASSLVGGRGTYEQYF
TGTGCCAGCAGCTTAGTAGGGGGGAGAGGGACCTACGAGCAGTACTTC
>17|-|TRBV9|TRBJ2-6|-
CASSVGRGFSGANVLTF
TGTGCCAGCAGCGTAGGTAGGGGATTCTCTGGGGCCAACGTCCTGACTTTC
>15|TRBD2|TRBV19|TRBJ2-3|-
CASSPRTSGTDTQYF
TGTGCCAGTAGTCCAAGGACTAGCGGCACAGATACGCAGTATTTT
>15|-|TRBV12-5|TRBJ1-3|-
CASGLVRLSGNTIYF
TGTGCTAGTGGTTTAGTCAGGCTCTCTGGAAACACCATATATTTT
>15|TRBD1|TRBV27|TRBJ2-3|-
CASGQGVSRENTQYF
TGTGCCAGCGGGCAGGGGGTCAGTAGAGAAAATACGCAGTATTTT
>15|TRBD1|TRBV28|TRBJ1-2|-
CASRPRTGGGYGYTF
TGTGCCAGCAGACCCCGGACAGGCGGGGGCTATGGCTACACCTTC
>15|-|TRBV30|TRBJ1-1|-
CAWSASAGPNTEAFF
TGTGCCTGGAGTGCGAGCGCCGGCCCGAACACTGAAGCTTTCTTT
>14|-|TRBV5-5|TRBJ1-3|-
CASSLETAGNTIYF
TGTGCCAGCAGCTTGGAGACAGCTGGAAACACCATATATTTT
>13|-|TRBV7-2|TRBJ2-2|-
CASTPNPSWELFF
TGTGCCAGCACCCCAAACCCTTCTTGGGAGCTGTTTTTT
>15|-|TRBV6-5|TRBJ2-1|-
CASSSKGRSYNEQFF
TGTGCCAGCAGTTCGAAGGGAAGGTCCTACAATGAGCAGTTCTTC
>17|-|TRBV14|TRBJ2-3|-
CASSQLQGRGNTDTQYF
TGTGCCAGCAGCCAGCTACAGGGACGTGGGAACACAGATACGCAGTATTTT
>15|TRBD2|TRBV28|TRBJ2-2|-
CASSRTSGNTGELFF
TGTGCCAGCAGTCGGACTAGCGGGAACACCGGGGAGCTGTTTTTT
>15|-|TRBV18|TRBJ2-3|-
CASSKGGSSTDTQYF
TGTGCCAGCTCCAAAGGAGGTTCTAGCACAGATACGCAGTATTTT
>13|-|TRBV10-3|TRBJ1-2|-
CAISESRAAGYTF
TGTGCCATCAGTGAGTCAAGGGCCGCTGGCTACACCTTC
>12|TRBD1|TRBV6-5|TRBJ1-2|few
CASSTTGDGYTF
TGTGCCAGCAGTACGACAGGGGATGGCTACACCTTC
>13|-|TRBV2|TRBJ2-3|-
CASSSPSTDTQYF
TGTGCCAGCAGTTCCCCCAGCACAGATACGCAGTATTTT
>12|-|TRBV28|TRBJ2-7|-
CASSFGPYEQYF
TGTGCCAGCAGTTTTGGTCCGTACGAGCAGTACTTC
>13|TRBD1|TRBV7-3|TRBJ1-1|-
CASSQKRGLAAFF
TGTGCCAGCAGCCAGAAGAGGGGGCTCGCAGCTTTCTTT
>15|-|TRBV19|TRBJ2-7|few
CASSIDSPPHYEQYF
TGTGCCAGTAGTATAGATTCCCCCCCGCACTACGAGCAGTACTTC
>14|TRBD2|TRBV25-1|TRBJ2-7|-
CASSETLGLAEQYF
TGTGCCAGCAGTGAAACCCTAGGACTAGCGGAGCAGTACTTC
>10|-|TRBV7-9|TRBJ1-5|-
CASPNQPQHF
TGTGCCAGCCCAAATCAGCCCCAGCATTTT
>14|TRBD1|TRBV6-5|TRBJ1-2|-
CASSNGQGLRGYTF
TGTGCCAGCAGCAACGGACAGGGCCTTAGGGGCTACACCTTC
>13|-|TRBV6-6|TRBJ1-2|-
CALRGRGGAGYTF
TGTGCACTAAGAGGCCGAGGAGGGGCAGGCTACACCTTC
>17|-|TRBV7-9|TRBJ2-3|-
CASSPSGDRLNTDTQYF
TGTGCCAGCAGCCCGTCGGGGGACAGACTGAACACAGATACGCAGTATTTT
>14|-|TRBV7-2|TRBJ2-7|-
CASSLVLLGGEQYF
TGTGCCAGCAGCTTAGTGTTGCTGGGGGGAGAGCAGTACTTC
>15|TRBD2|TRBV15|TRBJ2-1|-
CATSRALIAGGEQFF
TGTGCCACCAGCAGAGCACTAATAGCGGGGGGAGAGCAGTTCTTC
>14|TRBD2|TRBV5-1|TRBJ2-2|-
CASSASGGTGELFF
TGCGCCAGCAGCGCGTCCGGGGGGACCGGGGAGCTGTTTTTT
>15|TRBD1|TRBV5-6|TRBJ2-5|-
CASSLRGQGMETQYF
TGTGCCAGCAGCTTGAGGGGACAGGGGATGGAGACCCAGTACTTC
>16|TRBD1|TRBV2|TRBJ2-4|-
CASSPSGGTGRVIQYF
TGTGCCAGCAGTCCATCTGGGGGGACAGGGAGGGTCATTCAGTACTTC
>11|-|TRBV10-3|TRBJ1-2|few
CAISEPYGYTF
TGTGCCATCAGTGAGCCCTATGGCTACACCTTC
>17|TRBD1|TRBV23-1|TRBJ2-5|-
CASSRTAPTGKKETQYF
TGCGCCAGCAGTCGCACAGCCCCGACAGGGAAGAAAGAGACCCAGTACTTC
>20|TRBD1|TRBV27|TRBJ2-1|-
CASSGWRDRFSFPPYNEQFF
TGTGCCAGCAGTGGGTGGCGGGACAGGTTTTCTTTTCCCCCCTACAATGAGCAGTTCTTC
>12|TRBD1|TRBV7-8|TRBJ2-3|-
CASSPRQGARYF
TGTGCCAGCAGCCCCAGACAGGGGGCGCGGTATTTT
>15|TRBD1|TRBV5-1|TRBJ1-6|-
CASSLREGAISPLHF
TGCGCCAGCAGCTTGAGGGAGGGGGCCATTTCACCCCTCCACTTT
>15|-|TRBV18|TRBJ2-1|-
CASSPPGLPWGEQFF
TGTGCCAGCTCACCACCGGGACTCCCCTGGGGTGAGCAGTTCTTC
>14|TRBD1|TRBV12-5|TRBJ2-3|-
CASGLSRTGNTQYF
TGTGCTAGTGGTTTGAGCAGGACAGGGAATACGCAGTATTTT
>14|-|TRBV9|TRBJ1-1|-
CASSVDGRNTEAFF
TGTGCCAGCAGCGTAGACGGCAGGAACACTGAAGCTTTCTTT
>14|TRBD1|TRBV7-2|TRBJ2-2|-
CASSNRGPTGELFF
TGTGCCAGCAGCAACAGGGGGCCCACCGGGGAGCTGTTTTTT